This entry is about one T cell receptor beta chain. No antigen is known for it. Base quality data are lacking; no much larger clone is found one base away. Each collaborating institution followed its own protocols to collect whole blood in K2EDTA tubes. Collaborator samples were shipped for TCRbeta analysis as frozen whole blood, isolated PBMCs, or DNA extracted from either sample type. Sequences MNHEY (CDR1) and SVGAGI (CDR2) are obtained from the germline V gene. After removal of 6 bases from V and 8 bases from J, the junction retains 10 bases not matched to a gene. Inclusive of the bounding cysteine and phenylalanine, the CDR3 is 15 residues long. The sequence is cut down to CDR3 DNA, 45 bases in frame from base 1. These data originate in a study of blood T cell repertoires in COVID-19 (TCRdb year 2020). With respect to the entire study: Samples covering the acute and convalescent phases of COVID-19 were provided by collaborators in the United States, Italy and Spain. The prospective study material was composed of cDNA or gDNA derived from T cells, B-cell-depleted T cells, or PBMCs. The dataset comprised deeply sampled blood TCRbeta repertoires from subjects exposed to, actively infected with, or recovered from COVID-19. The repertoires were made available in a free public database intended to serve as a resource for research on the immune response to SARS-CoV-2. The samples were drawn from two sources: the first 160 participants of the ongoing ImmuneRACE study, and fewer than 1,500 subjects contributed by 6 global collaborators. The sample metadata nearly always contained a de-identified subject ID, COVID-19 status, age in years and sex. Where available, HLA class I and class II types were taken from metadata supplied by the sample provider and were not determined by assay-based typing.

TCRbeta CDR3 regions were amplified from genomic DNA using the immunoSEQ Assay, a bias-controlled multiplex PCR. The study's own analysis went as follows. Nucleated cell counts per sample were estimated from amplification of reference gene primers within the assay. Sequence reads were collapsed and filtered to measure the absolute abundance of every unique TCRbeta CDR3 rearrangement. Productive Simpson clonality was computed per sample as the square root of Simpson's diversity index over productive rearrangements. TCRdb retrieved this table from immuneACCESS and kept in-frame rearrangements only. Not all clones are present; in checked studies, unresolved V genes account for under half, and no reason is known for the remainder. V and J calls and clone size come straight from that table; D and trimming were deduced from the DNA. In all, the sample holds approximately 330,000 clones, and approximately 87% of those were seen once. The ten biggest clones cover 4% of the sample.

General conclusions and limits of the study: The quantity of clinical and demographic metadata differed by source and by participant and was supplied without curation.

Sequenced sample: peripheral blood. This TCR came from a woman aged 50 to 60 with active or convalescent COVID-19. The chain couples TRBV6-5 to TRBJ1-4, with 9 central nucleotides matching TRBD1. The nucleotides are TGTGCCAGCAGGGACACCGGGACAGGGTTCGAAAAACTGTTTTTT. Its protein reads: CASRDTGTGFEKLFF.